This TCR beta chain was recovered during a study of cytotoxic CD8 clonotypes in ibrutinib-treated CLL. Frozen-stored PBMCs produced about 2 micrograms of genomic DNA for TCR beta libraries. Whole-study results and caveats: At ibrutinib response, clonality increased, and at progression it declined back toward baseline.

This clone was observed a single time. The target antigen is unknown. The repertoire was sequenced with immunoSEQ multiplex PCR; TCRdb's copy has only in-frame clones and lacks some. There are more than 200,000 clones in the sample; roughly 65% occur only once, and 5.9% lies in the top ten. V trimming: 5 bases; J trimming: 8 bases; junction bases outside the gene matches: 12. The CDR3 runs to 15 residues. Looked up from germline, CDR1 is SGHTA and CDR2 is FQGNSA. The gene calls are TRBV7-2 and TRBJ2-3; 8 positions match TRBD1. This clonotype originated in a human donor with chronic lymphocytic leukemia. The material sequenced was PBMCs, taken after 12 months of ibrutinib treatment. CDR3 nucleotide sequence: TGTGCCAGCAGCCTAGGACAGGGACCTCGAGCTACGCAGTATTTT. As protein: CASSLGQGPRATQYF.